This TCR beta chain was captured in a study of T cells in Graves' hyperthyroidism and ophthalmopathy (dated by TCRdb to the late 2010s). General notes on the study: Peripheral blood was sampled at the time of initial diagnosis, prior to any treatment. The paper reports TCR Vbeta CDR3 sequencing of about 140 peripheral blood samples: some 44 ophthalmopathy, roughly 80 hyperthyroidism and approximately 17 progressor patients. For training and testing, the 100 or so patients in the discovery cohort were randomly divided in a 7:3 ratio. After sampling, hyperthyroidism patients received methimazole starting at 30 mg daily, and ophthalmopathy patients received high-dose intravenous methylprednisolone. In addition, the study compared T-cell repertoires in thyroid tissue and in blood from roughly six Graves' hyperthyroidism patients. Whether ophthalmopathy could be predicted prospectively was tested in an independent validation cohort made up of some 20 hyperthyroidism patients plus 17 patients who later progressed to ophthalmopathy. A discovery cohort of roughly 96 patients, 43 with Graves' ophthalmopathy and roughly 59 with stable Graves' hyperthyroidism, was used to find distinguishing TCR V-J signatures. The full study reports these points: In validation, progression to ophthalmopathy was predicted by the model with around 70% sensitivity and 72.22% specificity, a median of roughly six months before onset. Most expanded thyroid clonotypes (frequency above 0.001) were also detected in blood, suggesting blood repertoires may reflect thyroid immune responses. Sample size was not statistically predetermined, and blinding of investigators to group allocation was not performed. In cross-validation, a model built on a 13 V-J signature told ophthalmopathy apart from stable hyperthyroidism with roughly 87% sensitivity and approximately 81% specificity, and in testing the same model reached 80%/75%.

A patient counted as having stable Graves' hyperthyroidism if no progression to ophthalmopathy occurred over 18 months of follow-up. Hyperthyroidism patients were aged 18 to 65 years and newly diagnosed, with disease duration of less than 2 months. Exclusion was applied to patients with uncontrolled infections, other autoimmune diseases, pregnancy or lactation. Diagnoses were based on clinical symptoms, serum thyroxine and TRAb, thyroid ultrasound and orbital computed tomography. PBMCs were isolated from approximately 10 ml of fresh peripheral blood by Ficoll-Paque density gradient centrifugation. Trizol reagent was used to extract total RNA, and RNA quality was then checked on an Agilent 2100 Bioanalyzer. Of note for this clonotype: No antigen is known for it. Base qualities are missing; no much larger clone stands one base away.

The TCR beta CDR3 regions were amplified from the RNA transcripts. The TCR CDR3 was subjected to a first round of RT-PCR using the HTBI primer set and the Qiagen OneStep RT-PCR kit. Libraries were constructed in a second round of multiplex PCR, after which size selection and purification were carried out. Libraries were sequenced paired-end with 100 bp reads on an Illumina HiSeq2000. The source study handled its data this way. Raw data were processed with SOAPnuke, discarding reads with adapters, uncalled bases, mean Phred below 15, or no exact constant-primer or identifier match. High-quality paired reads were merged using COPE v1.2.5, and each unique nucleotide sequence was defined as a clonotype. MiTCR v1.1 was used to align clonotypes to the IMGT TRBV, TRBD and TRBJ reference segments. Analysis was restricted to V-J combinations with a frequency above 0.0001, which covered roughly 99% of repertoires. The TCS score was defined as F50 (clonal expansion) divided by E x V (chaos), with BLOSUM62-based TCRdist calculated between CDR3 peptides within each V-J. Welch's t-statistics and random forest reduced 450 to 600 V-J features to about 12, which were used in a naive Bayes classifier (R e1071). The raw public data were reprocessed by TCRdb itself: fastp quality trimming at Q25, MiXCR clonotype calling, in-frame beta chains only. Entries that share a CDR3 protein sequence are merged under the most common genes and DNA. TCRdb's processing, not the study's, gives the V and J calls here. The sample records 650,000 to 750,000 distinct CDR3 sequences, 14% of which are singletons. Jointly, the top ten make up 10% of the sample.

Trimming takes 4 bases from V and 5 bases from J, and the germline ends sit 15 bases apart. Including cysteine and phenylalanine, the CDR3 has 15 amino acids. Just CDR3 DNA is preserved here, 45 bases in frame from base 1. The germline V gene (reference sequence) provides CDR1 SEHNR and CDR2 FQNEAQ. The clonotype comes from a woman in her late teens or twenties with Graves' hyperthyroidism. The chain couples TRBV7-9 to TRBJ1-5, with no D gene named confidently. The specimen sequenced was blood. The nucleotides read TGTGCCAGCAGCTCTTCGAGGGCAGAGGATCAGCCCCAGCATTTT. Its protein product is CASSSSRAEDQPQHF.